The rows below give T cell receptor beta chains drawn from one sample of a study of beta chain features in type 1 diabetes. The assay was immunoSEQ multiplex PCR, and TCRdb's table has in-frame clones only and misses some. The top ten clones hold 0.07% to 0.095% of a sample with 600,000 to 650,000 clones, roughly 15% of them seen once. The sequencing input was naive CD4+ T cells from blood. The receptors were gathered from a man younger than 30 in good health. Each CDR3 is given with its conserved first and last residue. A D gene is named only where the DNA matches it firmly. Size is stated for part of the rows, as once, few or many counts, or as a class when the clone is expanded.

d_call | clone_size | j_call | v_call | cdr3_nt | cdr3_aa
- | - | TRBJ1-1 | TRBV6-5 | TGTGCCAGCAGTCGGACAGTGAACACTGAAGCTTTCTTT | CASSRTVNTEAFF
TRBD2 | - | TRBJ2-1 | TRBV19 | TGTGCCAGTAGTATAGATATTAGCGGGAGGCTATTTGAGCAGTTCTTC | CASSIDISGRLFEQFF
- | few | TRBJ2-5 | TRBV2 | TGTGCCAGAAGCCGGGAGAAGGAAGAGACCCAGTACTTC | CARSREKEETQYF
- | - | TRBJ2-3 | TRBV7-2 | TGTGCCAGCAGCCTAGGACGGATGGCAGATACGCAGTATTTT | CASSLGRMADTQYF
- | few | TRBJ2-3 | TRBV7-9 | TGTGCCAGCAGCTTAGCGGGAGGATCAGATACGCAGTATTTT | CASSLAGGSDTQYF
- | - | TRBJ2-3 | TRBV21-1 | TGTGCCAGCAGCATCAGGGAGTGCACAGATACGCAGTATTTT | CASSIRECTDTQYF
- | - | TRBJ2-1 | TRBV6-5 | TGTGCCAGCAGTTACCTGGGAAAGGGGGCCTACAATGAGCAGTTCTTC | CASSYLGKGAYNEQFF
TRBD2 | few | TRBJ2-7 | TRBV11-1 | TGTGCCAGCAGCTTACTGCTAGCGGGGGGCCCGAGCTCCTACGAGCAGTACTTC | CASSLLLAGGPSSYEQYF
- | - | TRBJ2-3 | TRBV6-5 | TGTGCTACTAGGGGCGGGACGGTAGATACGCAGTATTTT | CATRGGTVDTQYF
- | few | TRBJ1-1 | TRBV2 | TGTGCCAGCAGTTATGAGGGAAGAAGCACTGAAGCTTTCTTT | CASSYEGRSTEAFF
TRBD1 | few | TRBJ2-7 | TRBV5-1 | TGCGCCAGCAGCTTGGGGGGGACAGGAGGCTCCTACGAGCAGTACTTC | CASSLGGTGGSYEQYF
- | - | TRBJ1-1 | TRBV7-9 | TGTGCCAGCAGCTTTCAGCTCAGTATGAACACTGAAGCTTTCTTT | CASSFQLSMNTEAFF
TRBD1 | - | TRBJ1-2 | TRBV9 | TGTGCCAGCAGCAAGGGACAGGGGTACTATGGCTACACCTTC | CASSKGQGYYGYTF
- | - | TRBJ2-7 | TRBV11-2 | TGTGCCAGCAGCTTGCTGTACGAGCAGTACTTC | CASSLLYEQYF